This T cell receptor (beta chain) appears in the sequencing data of a study of cytomegalovirus exposure and HLA in healthy donors. 60 Vbeta and 13 Jbeta primers were used in PCR. Profiling relied on immunoSEQ multiplex PCR, and the TCRdb table lists in-frame clones only, not all of them. The sample lists about 75,000 clones, roughly 86% occurring once. Between the trimmed V and J ends, which lost 4 bases and 0 bases, there was a span of 11 bases. The germline V gene has CDR1 SGDLS and CDR2 YYNGEE. The CDR3 has 15 residues. The table lists this clone with a count of one. Its specificity is unknown. Study-level points and caveats: In an earlier analysis, about 87% or about 30%: the productive usage of most TCR beta V segments. Despite most TCR sequences being rare, some public TCRs occurred in many donors. Using the classifier, cytomegalovirus status was reportedly diagnosed with high specificity and sensitivity.

The sample consisted of PBMCs. V and J are TRBV9 and TRBJ2-1; possible D gene TRBD2, 6 bases. The clonotype comes from a man between 18 and 29 years old in good health and CMV-seronegative. The DNA of the CDR3 is TGTGCCAGCAGCAAATTAGCGGACTCCTACAATGAGCAGTTCTTC. Amino acids: CASSKLADSYNEQFF.